Below, 11 T cell receptor beta chains from the same sample are listed, as sequenced in a study of beta chain features in type 1 diabetes. Since all of the isolated RNA was reverse transcribed, expressed TCRB transcripts were what got sequenced. Profiling relied on immunoSEQ multiplex PCR, and the TCRdb table lists in-frame clones only, not all of them. The data hold 810,000 or so clones, with 17% observed a single time. Sample: naive CD4+ T cells from blood. These TCRs come from a woman aged 18 to 35 in good health.

This clone turned up a few times. J is TRBJ2-7 and V is TRBV4-2; 13 positions agree with TRBD2. V trimming: 4 bases; J trimming: 3 bases; junction bases outside the gene matches: 3. The CDR3 runs to 15 residues. Germline V gives CDR1 LGHNA, CDR2 YNFKEQ. The CDR3 nucleotides are TGTGCCAGCAGCCCGGGACTAGCGGGATTCTACGAGCAGTACTTC. Translating gives CASSPGLAGFYEQYF.

The table lists this clone with a few counts. CDR3 region: CASSLDRRLNYGYTF. DNA for the CDR3: TGTGCCAGCAGCTTAGACCGCAGGCTTAACTATGGCTACACCTTC. The chain combines TRBV7-9 with TRBJ1-2; D gene uncertain. The length of the CDR3 is 15 residues. Between the trimmed V and J ends, which lost 1 base and 1 base, there was a span of 10 bases. Germline CDR1 SEHNR, CDR2 FQNEAQ (reference sequence).

This clone was observed a few times. J is TRBJ2-1 and V is TRBV5-1; TRBD1 matches 9 bases. The V gene's germline CDR1 is SGHRS and CDR2 YFSETQ. The CDR3 runs 17 residues. V lost 1 base, J lost 4 bases, and 9 bases stayed unmatched. The CDR3 DNA reads as TGCGCCAGCAGCTTGTCCCCGGGACAGGGTGGGTACAATGAGCAGTTCTTC. As protein: CASSLSPGQGGYNEQFF.

This clone has only a few counts. V usage is TRBV7-2 and J usage is TRBJ2-6, with 8 nucleotides matching TRBD2. This CDR3 region has 15 residues. Germline values: CDR1 SGHTA, CDR2 FQGNSA. CDR3 nucleotide sequence: TGTGCTACCCTTCCGGGAGGGTCTGGGGCCAACGTCCTGACTTTC. It translates to CATLPGGSGANVLTF.

This clone was detected only a few times. This rearrangement joins TRBV4-3 to TRBJ2-1; 9 nucleotides match TRBD2. Germline loops: CDR1 LGHNA, CDR2 YSLEER. The CDR3 is 16 amino acids. Trimming at V came to 1 base and at J to 2 bases, leaving 3 bases not matched to a gene. The CDR3, as DNA: TGCGCCAGCAGCCAAGTAGCGGGAGTACCCTACAATGAGCAGTTCTTC. It encodes CASSQVAGVPYNEQFF.

This clone showed up just a few times. The chain joins TRBV19 to TRBJ2-5, with D perhaps matching TRBD2 (5 bases). The CDR3 sequence is 14 residues long. The germline gives CDR1 LNHDA, CDR2 SQIVND (reference sequence). The germline V and J ends were trimmed by 9 bases and 5 bases, with 19 bases remaining between them. CDR3 DNA: TGTGCCAGCTCCCTCGGGGTTGGCTACGAGACCCAGTACTTC. Translating gives CASSLGVGYETQYF.

J is TRBJ2-5 and V is TRBV29-1; possible D gene TRBD1, 5 bases. CDR1 and CDR2 (germline): SQVTM, ANQGSEA. With 5 bases removed from V and 5 bases from J, the gap between germline ends came to 15 bases. The CDR3 runs to 13 residues. CDR3 sequence: CSVLRPGYETQYF. Written as DNA, the CDR3 is TGCAGCGTTCTTCGTCCAGGGTATGAGACCCAGTACTTC.

With regard to this clone: Within the sample, other DNA sequences also encode this same CDR3. In nucleotides, the CDR3 is TGTGCCAGCAGCGTAGGAGCCACAGATACGCAGTATTTT. It translates to CASSVGATDTQYF. The chain has TRBV9 and TRBJ2-3; no clear D gene. Germline CDR1 and CDR2: SGDLS and YYNGEE. V shed 0 bases and J shed 2 bases, with 4 bases lying between them. CDR3 length: 13 residues. The full variable domain, its missing parts supplied by reference TRBV9 and TRBJ2-3, is DSGVTQTPKHLITATGQRVTLRCSPRSGDLSVYWYQQSLDQGLQFLIQYYNGEERAKGNILERFSAQQFPDLHSELNLSSLELGDSALYFCASSVGATDTQYFGPGTRLTVL.

In this sample, this clone turned up a few times. The chain links TRBV2 to TRBJ2-7, with 11 bases lining up with TRBD2. The junction had 7 bases not matched to a gene; V was cut back by 2 bases and J by 7 bases. Per germline, CDR1 SNHLY and CDR2 FYNNEI. The CDR3 runs to 15 residues. The CDR3 region has the DNA TGTGCCAGCAGTGAAAATAGCGGGAGGGCCCGGGAGCAGTACTTC. Encoded protein: CASSENSGRAREQYF. Together with reference TRBV2 and TRBJ2-7, the CDR3 gives the full variable domain: EPEVTQTPSHQVTQMGQEVILRCVPISNHLYFYWYRQILGQKVEFLVSFYNNEISEKSEIFDDQFSVERPDGSNFTLKIRSTKLEDSAMYFCASSENSGRAREQYFGPGTRLTVT.

This clone appeared a few times. The chain uses TRBV9 and TRBJ2-1; D is unclear. The CDR3 is 16 residues long. V shed 1 base and J shed 0 bases, with 11 bases lying between them. CDR1 and CDR2 from the germline V gene are SGDLS and YYNGEE. This CDR3 is CASSVSTTSSYNEQFF. In DNA form, the CDR3 reads TGTGCCAGCAGCGTATCGACGACAAGCTCCTACAATGAGCAGTTCTTC.

The chain is built from TRBV28 and TRBJ1-5; D gene ambiguous. Deletions cut 6 bases from V and 5 bases from J, with 14 bases between. Per germline, CDR1 MDHEN and CDR2 SYDVKM. The length of the CDR3 is 14 residues. The CDR3 reads CASRVYGQYQPQHF. The CDR3, as DNA: TGTGCCAGCAGGGTATATGGGCAATATCAGCCCCAGCATTTT.